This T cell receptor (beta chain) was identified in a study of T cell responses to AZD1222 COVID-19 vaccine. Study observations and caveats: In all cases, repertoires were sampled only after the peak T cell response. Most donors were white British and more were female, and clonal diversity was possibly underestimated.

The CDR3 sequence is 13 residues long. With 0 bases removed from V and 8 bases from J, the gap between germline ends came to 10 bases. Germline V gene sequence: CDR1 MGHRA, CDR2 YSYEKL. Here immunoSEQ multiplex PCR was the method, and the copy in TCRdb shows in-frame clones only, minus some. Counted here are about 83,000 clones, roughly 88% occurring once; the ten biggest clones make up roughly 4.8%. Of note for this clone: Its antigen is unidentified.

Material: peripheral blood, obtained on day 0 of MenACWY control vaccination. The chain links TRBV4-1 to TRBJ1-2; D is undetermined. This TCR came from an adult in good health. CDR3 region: CASSQEIQRGYTF. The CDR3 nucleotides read TGCGCCAGCAGCCAAGAAATACAACGGGGCTACACCTTC.